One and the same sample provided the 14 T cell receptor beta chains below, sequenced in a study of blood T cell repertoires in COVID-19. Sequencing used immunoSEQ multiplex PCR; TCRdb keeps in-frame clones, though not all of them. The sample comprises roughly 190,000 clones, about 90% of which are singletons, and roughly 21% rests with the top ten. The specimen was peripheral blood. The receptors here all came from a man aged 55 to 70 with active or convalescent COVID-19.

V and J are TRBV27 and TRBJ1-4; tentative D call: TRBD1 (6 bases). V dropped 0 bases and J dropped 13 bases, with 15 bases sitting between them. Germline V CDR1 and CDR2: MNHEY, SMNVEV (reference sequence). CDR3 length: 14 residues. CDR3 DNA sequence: TGTGCCAGCAGTTTATCGGGCAGGGCCAGGGGACTGTTTTTT. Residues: CASSLSGRARGLFF. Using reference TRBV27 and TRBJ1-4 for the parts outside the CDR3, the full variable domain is EAQVTQNPRYLITVTGKKLTVTCSQNMNHEYMSWYRQDPGLGLRQIYYSMNVEVTDKGDVPEGYKVSRKEKRNFPLILESPSPNQTSLYFCASSLSGRARGLFFGSGTQLSVL.

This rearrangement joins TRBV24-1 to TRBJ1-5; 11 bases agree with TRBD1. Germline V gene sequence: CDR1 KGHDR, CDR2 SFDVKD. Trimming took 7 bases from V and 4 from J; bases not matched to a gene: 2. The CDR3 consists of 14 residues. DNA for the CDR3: TGTGCCACCAGCGGGACAGGGGGGAATCAGCCCCAGCATTTT. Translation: CATSGTGGNQPQHF.

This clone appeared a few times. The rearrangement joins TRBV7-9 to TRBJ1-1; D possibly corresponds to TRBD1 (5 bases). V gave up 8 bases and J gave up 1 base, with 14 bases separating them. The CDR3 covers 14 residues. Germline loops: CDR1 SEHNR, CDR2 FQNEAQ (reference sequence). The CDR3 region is CASLTQGPNTEAFF. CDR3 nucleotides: TGTGCCAGCCTCACCCAGGGTCCGAACACTGAAGCTTTCTTT.

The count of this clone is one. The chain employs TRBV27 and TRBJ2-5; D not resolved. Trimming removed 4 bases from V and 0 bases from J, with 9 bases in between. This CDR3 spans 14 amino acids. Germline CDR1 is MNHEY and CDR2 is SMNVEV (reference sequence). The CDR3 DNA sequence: TGTGCCAGCAGTTCTACCCCATACCAAGAGACCCAGTACTTC. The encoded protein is CASSSTPYQETQYF.

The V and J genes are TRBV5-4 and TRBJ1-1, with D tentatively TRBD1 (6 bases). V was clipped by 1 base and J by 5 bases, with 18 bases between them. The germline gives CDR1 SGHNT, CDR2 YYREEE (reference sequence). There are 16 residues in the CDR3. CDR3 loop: CASSLSYEAGATEAFF. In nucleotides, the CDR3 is TGTGCCAGCAGCTTGTCGTACGAGGCGGGGGCGACTGAAGCTTTCTTT.

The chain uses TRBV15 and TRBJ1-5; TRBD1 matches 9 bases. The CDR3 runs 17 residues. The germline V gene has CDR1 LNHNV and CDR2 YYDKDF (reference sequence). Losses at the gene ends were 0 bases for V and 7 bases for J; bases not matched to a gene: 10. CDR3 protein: CATSRENKGQGRQPQHF. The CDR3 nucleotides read TGTGCCACCAGCAGAGAAAATAAGGGACAGGGTAGACAGCCCCAGCATTTT.

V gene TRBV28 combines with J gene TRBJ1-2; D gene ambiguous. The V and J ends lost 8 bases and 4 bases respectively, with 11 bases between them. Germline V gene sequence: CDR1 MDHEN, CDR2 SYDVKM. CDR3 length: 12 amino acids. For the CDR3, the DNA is TGTGCCAGCCATAACGGGATCTATGGCTACACCTTC. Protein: CASHNGIYGYTF.

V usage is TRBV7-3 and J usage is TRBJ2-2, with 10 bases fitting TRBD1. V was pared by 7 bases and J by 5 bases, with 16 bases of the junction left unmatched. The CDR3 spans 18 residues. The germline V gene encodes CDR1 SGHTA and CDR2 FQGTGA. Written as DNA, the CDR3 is TGTGCCAGCATACAGGTGCTCAGGACAGGGGGAGGAACCGGGGAGCTGTTTTTT. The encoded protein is CASIQVLRTGGGTGELFF.

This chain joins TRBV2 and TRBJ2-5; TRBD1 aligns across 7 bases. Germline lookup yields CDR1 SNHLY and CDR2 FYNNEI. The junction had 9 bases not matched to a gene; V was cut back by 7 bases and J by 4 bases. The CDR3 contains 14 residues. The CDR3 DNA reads TGTGCCAGCACCGAACTAGGGGGCCCAGAGACCCAGTACTTC. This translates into CASTELGGPETQYF.

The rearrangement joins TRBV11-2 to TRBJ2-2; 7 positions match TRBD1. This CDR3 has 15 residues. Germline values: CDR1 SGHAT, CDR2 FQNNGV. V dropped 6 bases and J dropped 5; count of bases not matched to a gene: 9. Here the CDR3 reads CASRSGTDRTGELFF. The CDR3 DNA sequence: TGTGCCAGCAGGTCCGGGACAGACAGGACCGGGGAGCTGTTTTTT.

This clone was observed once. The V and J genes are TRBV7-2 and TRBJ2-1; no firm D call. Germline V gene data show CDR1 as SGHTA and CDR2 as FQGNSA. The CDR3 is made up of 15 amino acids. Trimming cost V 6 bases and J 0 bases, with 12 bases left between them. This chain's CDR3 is CASSSDWSSYNEQFF. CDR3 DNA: TGTGCCAGCAGTTCCGACTGGAGCTCCTACAATGAGCAGTTCTTC.

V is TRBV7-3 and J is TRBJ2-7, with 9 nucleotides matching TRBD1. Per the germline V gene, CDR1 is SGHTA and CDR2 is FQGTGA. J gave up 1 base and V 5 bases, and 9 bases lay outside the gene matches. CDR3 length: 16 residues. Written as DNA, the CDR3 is TGTGCCAGCAGCCCACCGGGACAGGGTATTTCCTACGAGCAGTACTTC. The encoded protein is CASSPPGQGISYEQYF.

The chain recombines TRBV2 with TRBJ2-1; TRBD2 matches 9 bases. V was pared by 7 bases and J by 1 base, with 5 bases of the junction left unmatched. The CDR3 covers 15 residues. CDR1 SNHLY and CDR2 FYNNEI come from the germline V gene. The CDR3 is CASTRSGGSYNEQFF. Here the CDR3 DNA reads TGTGCCAGCACCCGAAGCGGGGGGTCCTACAATGAGCAGTTCTTC.

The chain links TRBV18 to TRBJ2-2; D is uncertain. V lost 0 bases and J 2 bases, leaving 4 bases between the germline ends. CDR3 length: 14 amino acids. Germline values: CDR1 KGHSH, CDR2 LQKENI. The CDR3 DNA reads TGTGCCAGCTCACCACCCTCCAACACCGGGGAGCTGTTTTTT. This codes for CASSPPSNTGELFF. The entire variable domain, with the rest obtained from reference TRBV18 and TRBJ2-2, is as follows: NAGVMQNPRHLVRRRGQEARLRCSPMKGHSHVYWYRQLPEEGLKFMVYLQKENIIDESGMPKERFSAEFPKEGPSILRIQQVVRGDSAAYFCASSPPSNTGELFFGEGSRLTVL.